This T cell receptor (beta chain) was captured in a study of T cell repertoires in ileal Crohn's disease. The wider study: Every patient was operated on for stricturing (roughly 60%) or penetrating (approximately 39%) complications.

The study's findings and limits: Every patient over 26.8% clonality showed endoscopic recurrence.

TCRdb's table, derived via immunoSEQ multiplex PCR, lists solely in-frame clones and lacks some. This sample carries some 7,000 clones, approximately 80% of them seen once, and the ten largest clones take less than 5%. A note on this clone: The antigen remains unidentified.

The CDR3 sequence is 13 residues long. Germline V gene sequence: CDR1 SNHLY, CDR2 FYNNEI. Sequencing input: ileal tissue. The chain has TRBV2 and TRBJ2-5, with TRBD1 matching 10 bases. The J call may not be correct, given that the DNA end is closer to TRBJ2-7. This clonotype was obtained from an adult with Crohn's disease. The CDR3: CASGQGDAYEQYF. The CDR3 coding sequence is TGTGCCAGCGGACAGGGGGACGCCTACGAGCAGTACTTC.